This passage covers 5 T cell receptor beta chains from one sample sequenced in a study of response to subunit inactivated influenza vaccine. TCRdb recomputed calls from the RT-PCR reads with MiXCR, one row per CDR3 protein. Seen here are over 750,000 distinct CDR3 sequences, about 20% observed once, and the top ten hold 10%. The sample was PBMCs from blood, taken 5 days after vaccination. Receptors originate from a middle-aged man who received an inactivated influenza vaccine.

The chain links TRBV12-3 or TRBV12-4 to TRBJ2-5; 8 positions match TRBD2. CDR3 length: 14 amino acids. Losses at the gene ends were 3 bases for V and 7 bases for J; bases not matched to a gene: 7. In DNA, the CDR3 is TGTGCCAGCAGTTTCGGGGGGGGTCACGGGACCCAGTACTTC. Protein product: CASSFGGGHGTQYF.

As DNA, the CDR3 is TGTGCCAGCGGAACGAGGGGACAGAGGAACACCGGGGAGCTGTTTTTT. Translated: CASGTRGQRNTGELFF. V gene TRBV7-9 combines with J gene TRBJ2-2; the match to TRBD1 covers 7 bases. CDR3 size: 16 residues. Germline V gene lookup returns CDR1 SEHNR and CDR2 FQNEAQ (reference sequence). The V gene end was trimmed by 8 bases and the J gene end by 1 base; junction bases not matched to a gene: 10.

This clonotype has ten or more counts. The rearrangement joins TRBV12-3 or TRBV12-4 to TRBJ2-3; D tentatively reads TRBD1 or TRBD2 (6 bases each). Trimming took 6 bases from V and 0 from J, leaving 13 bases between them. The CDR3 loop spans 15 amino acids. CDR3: CASSARGTSTDTQYF. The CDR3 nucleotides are TGTGCCAGCAGCGCAAGGGGGACTAGCACAGATACGCAGTATTTT.

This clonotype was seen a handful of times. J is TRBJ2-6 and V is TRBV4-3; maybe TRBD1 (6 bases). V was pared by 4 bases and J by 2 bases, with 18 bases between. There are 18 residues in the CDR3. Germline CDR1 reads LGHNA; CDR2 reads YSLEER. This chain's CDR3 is CASSRTTGFQAGANVLTF. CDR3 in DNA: TGCGCCAGCAGCCGAACTACAGGGTTTCAGGCTGGGGCCAACGTCCTGACTTTC.

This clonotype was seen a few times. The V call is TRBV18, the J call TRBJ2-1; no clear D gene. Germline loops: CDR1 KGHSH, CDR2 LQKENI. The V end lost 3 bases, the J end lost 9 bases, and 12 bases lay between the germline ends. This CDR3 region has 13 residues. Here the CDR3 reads CASSPPIESEQFF. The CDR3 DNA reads TGTGCCAGCTCACCCCCGATAGAGTCTGAGCAGTTCTTC.